What follows are 13 T cell receptor beta chains derived from one specimen sequenced in a study of shared clonotypes between healthy human individuals (TCRdb year 2020). Library creation used the immunoSEQ multiplex PCR assay. This immuneACCESS table, as held by TCRdb, lists in-frame sequences with V and J called but not all clones. Of the missing ones, under half trace to an unresolved V gene in checked studies; the others have no known cause. This sample comprises about 600,000 clones, 95% to 98% of them detected only once. 0.057% of the sample goes to the ten largest clones. The sequenced sample was naive CD4+ T cells sorted from blood. The intended sense of this specimen's cell subset or site label: CD45RA+ positively selected. These receptors were obtained from a woman aged 25 to 45 in good health.

This rearrangement joins TRBV7-9 to TRBJ2-5; 9 nucleotides line up with TRBD2. The CDR3 has 17 amino acids. V was clipped by 4 bases and J by 4 bases; unmatched bases: 13. Per the germline V gene, CDR1 is SEHNR and CDR2 is FQNEAQ (reference sequence). In nucleotides, the CDR3 is TGTGCCAGCAGCTCGCTAGCGGGATTGTTAATTTCAGAGACCCAGTACTTC. It yields the protein CASSSLAGLLISETQYF.

The chain combines TRBV7-9 with TRBJ2-7, with D possibly being TRBD1 (6 bases). V lost 6 bases, J lost 7 bases, and 16 bases lay in between. The CDR3 runs 13 residues. Germline V gives CDR1 SEHNR, CDR2 FQNEAQ (reference sequence). CDR3 sequence: CASSPIDRKEQYF. The CDR3 DNA sequence: TGTGCCAGCAGTCCAATAGACAGGAAAGAGCAGTACTTC.

The chain carries TRBV19 and TRBJ2-7; 9 bases match TRBD2. The V segment lost 3 bases and the J segment 0 bases; nucleotides outside the gene matches: 3. This CDR3 contains 15 residues. Germline CDR1 and CDR2: LNHDA and SQIVND (reference sequence). The CDR3 bases are TGTGCCAGTAGTATGATTAGCGGGAGCTCCTACGAGCAGTACTTC. This translates into CASSMISGSSYEQYF.

The CDR3 nucleotides are TGTGCCAGCAGCTTGACTGGGACTAGCGGGATACAAGAGACCCAGTACTTC. This encodes CASSLTGTSGIQETQYF. This sequence joins TRBV7-3 and TRBJ2-5; 13 positions agree with TRBD2. The CDR3 runs 17 residues. V lost 3 bases, J lost 2 bases, and 6 bases stayed unmatched. Germline V lookup: CDR1 SGHTA, CDR2 FQGTGA.

The rearrangement joins TRBV6-5 to TRBJ1-2; D is possibly TRBD1 (5 bases). Germline CDR1 is MNHEY and CDR2 is SVGAGI. V dropped 1 base and J dropped 7 bases, with 16 bases sitting between them. The CDR3 loop spans 15 amino acids. The DNA of the CDR3 is TGTGCCAGCAGTTACTTTTGGTACGATCAGGGTGGCTACACCTTC. Translation gives CASSYFWYDQGGYTF.

The genes are TRBV30 and TRBJ1-3; D gene ambiguous. The V end was cut by 0 bases, the J end by 4 bases, with 16 bases between. Germline V lookup: CDR1 GTSNPN, CDR2 SVGIG (reference sequence). The CDR3 has 16 amino acids. The CDR3 bases are TGTGCCTGGAGTGTTTTTGGAACAGTGGAAGGAAACACCATATATTTT. It encodes CAWSVFGTVEGNTIYF.

The rearrangement joins TRBV27 to TRBJ2-7; D remains ambiguous. This CDR3 is built from 12 residues. Germline assignment: CDR1 MNHEY and CDR2 SMNVEV (reference sequence). Trimming left V 5 bases short and J 1 base short, with 6 bases between. CDR3 region: CASSPPSYEQYF. CDR3 coding DNA: TGTGCCAGCAGTCCCCCTTCCTACGAGCAGTACTTC.

V and J are TRBV25-1 and TRBJ2-1; 11 bases agree with TRBD2. The CDR3 loop spans 17 amino acids. From germline, CDR1 is MGHDK and CDR2 SYGVNS. Trimming cost V 6 bases and J 10 bases; bases outside gene matches: 17. CDR3 nucleotides: TGTGCCAGCAGGGAGCCCTCGTCAGGACTAGCGGGTCGGGAGCAGTTCTTC. Residues: CASREPSSGLAGREQFF.

As for this clone: A junction end diverges from the germline sequence, so it may reflect a read error. This chain links TRBV19 with TRBJ2-7; D is perhaps TRBD2 (5 bases). The CDR3 totals 12 residues. Germline V gene lookup returns CDR1 LNHDA and CDR2 SQIVND (reference sequence). CDR3 region: CASSTLGGPGNF. DNA for the CDR3: TGTGCCAGTAGTACCCTTGGCGGACCCGGGAACTTC.

The gene calls are TRBV11-2 and TRBJ2-7; 12 bases match TRBD2. CDR3 length: 16 amino acids. Unmatched junction bases numbered 5, after V lost 2 bases and J lost 3 bases. Per germline, CDR1 SGHAT and CDR2 FQNNGV. This CDR3 is CASSLLSSGRGYEQYF. Here the CDR3 DNA reads TGTGCCAGCAGCTTACTCTCTAGCGGGAGGGGCTACGAGCAGTACTTC.

This chain links TRBV7-8 with TRBJ2-2, with no clear D. The CDR3 extends over 12 amino acids. Germline V CDR1 and CDR2: SGHVS, FQNEAQ. Trimming took 5 bases from V and 3 from J, leaving 4 bases between them. CDR3 in amino acids: CASSPYTGELFF. In nucleotides, the CDR3 is TGTGCCAGCAGCCCCTACACCGGGGAGCTGTTTTTT.

This clone was counted once. The rearrangement joins TRBV5-1 to TRBJ2-6, with a possible D match to TRBD1 (6 bases). This CDR3 spans 15 amino acids. Trimming stripped 4 bases from V and 2 bases from J, with 10 bases between. The germline V gene has CDR1 SGHRS and CDR2 YFSETQ. The CDR3 is CASSPEGAGANVLTF. Here the CDR3 DNA reads TGCGCCAGCAGCCCCGAGGGGGCTGGGGCCAACGTCCTGACTTTC. The full variable domain, in which reference TRBV5-1 and TRBJ2-6 provide the parts outside the CDR3, is KAGVTQTPRYLIKTRGQQVTLSCSPISGHRSVSWYQQTPGQGLQFLFEYFSETQRNKGNFPGRFSGRQFSNSRSEMNVSTLELGDSALYLCASSPEGAGANVLTFGAGSRLTVL.

The J gene is TRBJ2-2, the V gene TRBV4-1; 7 nucleotides align to TRBD2. Looked up from germline, CDR1 is MGHRA and CDR2 is YSYEKL. The trim removed 3 bases at V and 1 base at J, leaving 11 bases unmatched. The CDR3 runs to 18 residues. The CDR3 DNA is TGCGCCAGCAGCCAGACATTTACTGCTAGCGGGAACACCGGGGAGCTGTTTTTT. Amino acids: CASSQTFTASGNTGELFF.